The clone carrying this T cell receptor (beta chain) has ten or more counts. What it recognizes is unknown. This sample is part of a study of HIV-infected children after antiretroviral therapy interruption. Study details: Interruption-arm sampling covered weeks 0, 12, interruption end (24 or 48), and about 3 years post-study. In continuous treatment, analyzed samples were from weeks 0, 48 and 150. Study-wide results and caveats: Naive CD4+ Gini coefficient rose by interruption end, suggesting clonal expansion. After treatment interruption started, naive CD4+ CDR3 overlap across time points dropped.

Trimming cost V 3 bases and J 0 bases, with 11 bases left between them. Germline V gene sequence: CDR1 SGHDT, CDR2 YYEEEE. The CDR3 covers 15 residues. The TCR library was built from RNA with a 3' RACE protocol and unique molecular identifiers. MiXCR was run by TCRdb on the 3' RACE reads, yielding one entry per CDR3 protein. The data contain roughly 46,000 distinct CDR3 sequences, 4.3% of them singletons. Stated treatment: PENTA 11 planned treatment interruption arm or continuous ART arm. V and J are TRBV5-6 and TRBJ2-3; D is possibly TRBD2 (5 bases). The TCR sequence derives from a pool of human donors with HIV. Sequences were derived from CD45RA+ CD4+ T cells from PBMCs, pooled from several time points, sampled from a donor given antiretroviral therapy, either interrupted or continuous. Subset in this sample: naive CD4+ CD45RA+ CD45RO- T cells. The DNA of the CDR3 is TGTGCCAGCAGCTACGAGCGGATCAGCACAGATACGCAGTATTTT. Encoded protein: CASSYERISTDTQYF.